The present TCR beta chain was sequenced within a study of shared clonotypes between healthy human individuals. Using immunoSEQ multiplex PCR, the repertoire was profiled, and TCRdb retains in-frame clones only, with some absent. This repertoire shows about 1.4 million clones, 96% found once; its top ten account for roughly 1.2%. CD45RA-negative memory and CD45RA+ naive subsets were split from the CD4+ cells. Germline V gives CDR1 KGHSH, CDR2 LQKENI. The trim removed 5 bases at V and 7 bases at J, leaving 19 bases unmatched. This CDR3 region has 18 residues. This rearrangement joins TRBV18 to TRBJ1-1, with 10 bases fitting TRBD1. The TCR sequence derives from a man aged 25-45 years in good health. Sequenced input: naive CD4+ T cells sorted from blood. Subset specified: CD45RA+ positively selected. CDR3 sequence: CASSVIGQGGILRSEAFF. CDR3 nucleotide sequence: TGTGCCAGCTCAGTAATCGGACAGGGGGGGATTCTGCGGAGTGAAGCTTTCTTT.